The rows below give T cell receptor beta chains drawn from one sample of a study of cytomegalovirus exposure and HLA in healthy donors. Repertoires were generated with immunoSEQ multiplex PCR, while TCRdb's copy carries only in-frame clones and drops some. Of over 65,000 clones in the sample, 67% were seen once. The sequencing input was PBMCs. The source is a woman aged 50 to 65 in good health and CMV-seropositive. Each CDR3 is given with its conserved first and last residue. The D gene is left open where the match is weak. Where a row states a size, it is once, few, many or the class of an expanded clone; other rows omit it.

>TRBJ1-6|TRBV4-1|few|NA
TGCGCCAGCAGCCCATATGCAGAAAATTCACCCCTCCACTTT
CASSPYAENSPLHF
>TRBJ2-3|TRBV19|NA|NA
TGTGCCAGTAGACCCCGTGGCACCACAGATACGCAGTATTTT
CASRPRGTTDTQYF
>TRBJ1-2|TRBV30|NA|NA
TGTGCCTGGAGTGTGGGAGGGTTCTATGGCTACACCTTC
CAWSVGGFYGYTF
>TRBJ1-4|TRBV10-3|NA|NA
TGTGCCATCGACCGGGAGGCTCTCTTAACTAATGAAAAACTGTTTTTT
CAIDREALLTNEKLFF
>TRBJ1-5|TRBV30|NA|TRBD1
TGTGCCTGGGCCCCAGGGGGAAATCAGCCCCAGCATTTT
CAWAPGGNQPQHF
>TRBJ2-5|TRBV5-4|NA|NA
TGTGCCAGCAGCTTGGAATCAAGCGGTCGGGGAGAGACCCAGTACTTC
CASSLESSGRGETQYF
>TRBJ1-1|TRBV2|once|TRBD1
TGTGCCACCGGGACAGGGTGGACTGAAGCTTTCTTT
CATGTGWTEAFF
>TRBJ1-1|TRBV6-1|NA|NA
TGTGCCAGCAGATCCCCTATCACTGAAGCTTTCTTT
CASRSPITEAFF
>TRBJ1-4|TRBV10-3|NA|TRBD1
TGTGCCAACAGGGGAAGGCCAGGGGTCCCATCCCCAACTAATGAAAAACTGTTTTTT
CANRGRPGVPSPTNEKLFF
>TRBJ2-7|TRBV6-1|few|NA
TGTGCCAGCAGCTCCGGGGGTTATTCCTACGAGCAGTACTTC
CASSSGGYSYEQYF
>TRBJ2-5|TRBV29-1|NA|NA
TGCAGCGTTGGCAGGGAAGGGACCCAGTACTTC
CSVGREGTQYF
>TRBJ2-5|TRBV7-9|NA|TRBD1
TGTGCCAGCAAACCACAGGGGGTTCAAGAGACCCAGTACTTC
CASKPQGVQETQYF
>TRBJ1-1|TRBV5-1|NA|NA
TGCGCCAGCAGCTTGGTTGAGAACCCTACTGAAGCTTTCTTT
CASSLVENPTEAFF
>TRBJ2-7|TRBV6-5|NA|TRBD1
TGTGCCAGCGGACAGGGCAACTACGAGCAGTACTTC
CASGQGNYEQYF